These T cell receptor beta chains were read from a single sample in a study of blood T cell repertoires in COVID-19. Sequenced by immunoSEQ multiplex PCR; TCRdb stores in-frame clones only, minus some. This repertoire shows 150,000 to 200,000 clones, approximately 90% found once; its top ten account for approximately 4%. The sequenced sample consisted of peripheral blood. The receptors originated from a human donor in a cohort sampled during active COVID-19. CDR3s include the opening cysteine and the closing phenylalanine or tryptophan. Each record gives: D gene, clone size, V gene, J gene, CDR3 protein, CDR3 DNA. A D gene is named only where the DNA matches it firmly. The size entry is marked missing in some rows and otherwise reads once, few, many or a size class.

>TRBD1|.|TRBV3-1/TRBV3-2|TRBJ2-3
CASNPNPRGLTDTQYF
TGTGCCAGCAATCCCAACCCCAGGGGGCTAACAGATACGCAGTATTTT
>TRBD2|.|TRBV27|TRBJ2-3
CASSLYLRRELAGGNTDTQYF
TGTGCCAGCAGTTTATATCTTCGGCGGGAGCTAGCGGGGGGGAACACAGATACGCAGTATTTT
>.|.|TRBV10-1|TRBJ2-3
CASSVDFASTDTQYF
TGCGCCAGCAGTGTGGACTTCGCGAGCACAGATACGCAGTATTTT
>.|.|TRBV6-1|TRBJ1-2
CASSGPANRLTGGGGGYTF
TGTGCCAGCAGTGGGCCGGCCAACAGATTGACCGGGGGCGGGGGGGGCTACACCTTC
>.|.|TRBV20-1|TRBJ2-7
CSASASSPSYEQYF
TGCAGTGCTAGTGCTAGCTCCCCCTCCTACGAGCAGTACTTC
>.|once|TRBV15|TRBJ2-1
CATSPRGVYNEQFF
TGTGCCACCAGCCCCCGGGGAGTTTACAATGAGCAGTTCTTC
>.|.|TRBV20-1|TRBJ2-7
CSASSSSYEQYF
TGCAGTGCTAGTTCCAGCTCCTACGAGCAGTACTTC
>TRBD2|.|TRBV4-2|TRBJ2-3
CASSYGAGAGVDTQYF
TGTGCCAGCAGCTATGGCGCGGGAGCTGGTGTCGATACGCAGTATTTT
>.|.|TRBV6-6|TRBJ2-7
CASSDREEQYF
TGTGCCAGCAGCGACCGGGAGGAGCAGTACTTC
>TRBD1|.|TRBV2|TRBJ1-3
CASSEGTGISGNTIYF
TGTGCCAGCAGTGAGGGGACAGGGATTTCTGGAAACACCATATATTTT
>TRBD2|.|TRBV9|TRBJ2-7
CASSGGTSGIYEQYF
TGTGCCAGCAGCGGTGGGACTAGCGGGATCTACGAGCAGTACTTC
>.|once|TRBV5-8|TRBJ1-4
CASRDLAGDEKLFF
TGTGCCAGCAGGGACCTGGCAGGGGATGAAAAACTGTTTTTT
>.|.|TRBV5-1|TRBJ1-1
CASSWRTGGTEAFF
TGCGCCAGCAGCTGGAGGACTGGTGGGACTGAAGCTTTCTTT
>TRBD2|.|TRBV9|TRBJ2-3
CASSPGLVPDTQYF
TGTGCCAGCAGTCCCGGACTAGTTCCAGATACGCAGTATTTT
>TRBD1|.|TRBV30|TRBJ1-6
CAWNRHGSGTGKNSPLHF
TGTGCCTGGAACCGACACGGCTCCGGGACAGGAAAGAATTCACCCCTCCACTTT
>TRBD2|.|TRBV5-1|TRBJ2-1
CASSPRGGLGNEQFF
TGCGCCAGCAGCCCGCGGGGGGGCCTGGGGAATGAGCAGTTCTTC
>TRBD2|once|TRBV11-2|TRBJ2-3
CASSLEASGSVTQYF
TGTGCCAGCAGCTTGGAGGCTAGCGGATCCGTTACGCAGTATTTT
>.|few|TRBV6-2/TRBV6-3|TRBJ2-1
CASSPQAVREQFF
TGTGCCAGCAGTCCGCAAGCGGTCAGGGAGCAGTTCTTC
>TRBD2|.|TRBV6-5|TRBJ2-1
CASTRLAGRNEQFF
TGTGCCAGCACCCGACTAGCGGGGAGGAATGAGCAGTTCTTC
>TRBD2|.|TRBV5-1|TRBJ2-3
CASSFGTSGGERTDTQYF
TGCGCCAGCAGCTTCGGGACTAGCGGGGGGGAAAGGACAGATACGCAGTATTTT
>.|.|TRBV7-9|TRBJ2-1
CASSFVDRLASNEQFF
TGTGCCAGCAGCTTTGTAGACAGGTTGGCCAGCAATGAGCAGTTCTTC
>.|.|TRBV9|TRBJ2-1
CASSPRQGLNNEQFF
TGTGCCAGCAGCCCCAGACAGGGACTTAACAATGAGCAGTTCTTC
>TRBD1|.|TRBV2|TRBJ1-5
CASHPTGGGQPQHF
TGTGCCAGCCACCCTACAGGGGGCGGACAGCCCCAGCATTTT
>TRBD1|.|TRBV19|TRBJ1-2
CASSVRTGQYGYTF
TGTGCCAGTAGCGTCAGGACAGGCCAATATGGCTACACCTTC
>TRBD1|.|TRBV28|TRBJ1-6
CASHALGQYNSPLHF
TGTGCCAGCCACGCCTTGGGACAGTATAATTCACCCCTCCACTTT
>.|many|TRBV16|TRBJ2-7
CASSVTAGNEQYF
TGTGCCAGCAGCGTCACTGCAGGGAACGAGCAGTACTTC
>.|few|TRBV2|TRBJ2-7
CASSEPPLYEQYF
TGTGCCAGCAGTGAACCCCCTTTGTACGAGCAGTACTTC
>TRBD1|few|TRBV11-2|TRBJ1-2
CASSLSTGGGYTF
TGTGCCAGCAGCTTATCTACAGGGGGAGGCTACACCTTC
>TRBD2|.|TRBV28|TRBJ2-1
CASSPPGGARPGDEQFF
TGTGCCAGCAGTCCCCCCGGGGGGGCCCGACCCGGGGATGAGCAGTTCTTC
>TRBD2|.|TRBV11-2|TRBJ2-1
CASSLAGTSGRAPNEQFF
TGTGCCAGCAGCTTAGCCGGGACTAGCGGGAGGGCGCCTAATGAGCAGTTCTTC
>.|.|TRBV3-1/TRBV3-2|TRBJ2-2
CASSRGGPSTGELFF
TGTGCCAGCAGCCGCGGAGGGCCGAGCACCGGGGAGCTGTTTTTT
>TRBD2|.|TRBV7-9|TRBJ2-1
CASSLGAGGINNEQFF
TGTGCCAGCAGCTTAGGAGCGGGAGGAATTAACAATGAGCAGTTCTTC
>.|.|TRBV18|TRBJ2-7
CASSPNPRVAYEQYF
TGTGCCAGCTCACCAAATCCCAGGGTCGCCTACGAGCAGTACTTC
>.|.|TRBV30|TRBJ2-1
CAWMRDFDNEQFF
TGTGCCTGGATGCGGGATTTCGACAATGAGCAGTTCTTC
>.|once|TRBV28|TRBJ1-2
CASSSSGLGTYSYGYTF
TGTGCCAGCAGCAGCTCTGGCCTGGGCACTTATTCCTATGGCTACACCTTC
>TRBD2|.|TRBV7-2|TRBJ2-1
CASSLAGGGHNEQFF
TGTGCCAGCAGCTTAGCGGGGGGGGGACACAATGAGCAGTTCTTC
>TRBD1|.|TRBV6-2/TRBV6-3|TRBJ2-7
CASSSGTGEYEQYF
TGTGCCAGCAGTTCCGGGACAGGGGAATACGAGCAGTACTTC
>TRBD2|.|TRBV6-1|TRBJ2-3
CASSELAGGDTDTQYF
TGTGCCAGCAGTGAACTAGCGGGGGGGGACACAGATACGCAGTATTTT
>.|.|TRBV12-3/TRBV12-4|TRBJ2-1
CASSFSLLARQFF
TGTGCCAGCAGTTTTAGTCTCCTCGCGAGGCAGTTCTTC
>.|.|TRBV7-9|TRBJ1-3
CASSAFRNSSGNTIYF
TGTGCCAGCAGCGCATTCAGGAATTCTTCTGGAAACACCATATATTTT
>.|.|TRBV5-6|TRBJ1-6
CASSTLGSETSPLHF
TGTGCCAGCAGCACCCTTGGGAGTGAGACATCACCCCTCCACTTT
>TRBD2|.|TRBV7-2|TRBJ2-4
CASSLRGGQGIQYF
TGTGCCAGCAGCTTACGGGGGGGTCAAGGCATTCAGTACTTC
>TRBD2|few|TRBV7-8|TRBJ2-1
CASSSWGLAGDGQFF
TGTGCCAGCAGCTCTTGGGGACTAGCGGGAGACGGGCAGTTCTTC
>.|.|TRBV2|TRBJ2-1
CASSRERTRVF
TGTGCCAGCAGCCGCGAGCGTACGAGGGTCTTC
>TRBD2|.|TRBV9|TRBJ2-7
CASSVEAASGVYEQYF
TGTGCCAGCAGCGTAGAAGCGGCTAGCGGGGTCTACGAGCAGTACTTC
>.|.|TRBV7-6|TRBJ1-4
CASSLGGGGSGEKLFF
TGTGCCAGCAGCTTAGGCGGGGGGGGCTCGGGTGAAAAACTGTTTTTT
>.|.|TRBV30|TRBJ2-5
CAWSVARTISDQETQYF
TGTGCCTGGAGTGTAGCCCGGACTATCTCGGACCAAGAGACCCAGTACTTC
>.|.|TRBV4-3|TRBJ1-4
CASSQDALGGKNEKLFF
TGCGCCAGCAGCCAAGACGCCCTCGGAGGAAAAAATGAAAAACTGTTTTTT
>TRBD2|.|TRBV5-4|TRBJ2-7
CASSPGGLAGGDEQYF
TGTGCCAGCAGCCCGGGGGGACTAGCGGGGGGCGACGAGCAGTACTTC
>.|.|TRBV24-1|TRBJ2-5
CATSDDGLGQETQYF
TGTGCCACCAGTGATGACGGACTGGGCCAAGAGACCCAGTACTTC
>TRBD1|.|TRBV5-1|TRBJ1-5
CASSLTGVNNQPQHF
TGCGCCAGCAGCTTGACAGGGGTTAACAATCAGCCCCAGCATTTT
>TRBD1|few|TRBV19|TRBJ1-4
CASLRQGTNEKLFF
TGTGCCAGCCTTCGACAGGGGACTAATGAAAAACTGTTTTTT
>TRBD1|few|TRBV2|TRBJ2-5
CASSADRVIETQYF
TGTGCCAGCAGCGCGGACAGGGTTATAGAGACCCAGTACTTC
>TRBD2|.|TRBV7-2|TRBJ2-7
CASSLVAGGPYEQYF
TGTGCCAGCAGCTTAGTAGCGGGAGGTCCCTACGAGCAGTACTTC
>TRBD2|.|TRBV6-2/TRBV6-3|TRBJ2-1
CASSYSLAGPQGQFF
TGTGCCAGCAGTTACTCCCTAGCGGGTCCCCAGGGGCAGTTCTTC
>.|.|TRBV5-1|TRBJ2-7
CASSGGLLNYEQYF
TGCGCCAGCAGTGGGGGGTTACTTAACTACGAGCAGTACTTC
>.|.|TRBV5-8|TRBJ2-7
CASSYSWVSSYEQYF
TGTGCCAGCAGCTACAGTTGGGTCAGCTCCTACGAGCAGTACTTC
>TRBD1|.|TRBV5-8|TRBJ2-5
CASSLAPGTAVSETQYF
TGTGCCAGCAGCTTGGCCCCGGGGACAGCAGTCTCAGAGACCCAGTACTTC
>TRBD1|.|TRBV6-5|TRBJ2-7
CASLGQVGLEQYF
TGTGCCAGCTTGGGACAGGTGGGGTTGGAGCAGTACTTC
>.|.|TRBV6-5|TRBJ2-7
CASSYRAGYEQYF
TGTGCCAGCAGTTATCGTGCGGGCTACGAGCAGTACTTC